This TCR beta chain comes out of a study of shared clonotypes between healthy human individuals. Study as a whole: Per donor, CD8 memory used one plate, CD8 naive used two, CD4 memory used three and CD4 naive used three. Regarding the study as a whole: The represented genetic and exposure-history diversity was limited by the small number of donors.

Memory CD4+ cells were the fraction left after CD45RA+ naive selection. The germline V gene has CDR1 SGHVS and CDR2 FQNEAQ. The CDR3 is 15 residues long. The ends were cut back, 4 bases at V and 1 base at J, with 14 bases in the middle. Sorted subsets were amplified in replicate PCRs using 150 to 250 ng DNA, 30,000 to 35,000 T cell genomes. Generated by immunoSEQ multiplex PCR, the TCRdb table keeps only in-frame clones and is missing some. The sample includes around 200,000 clones, 65% to 70% of them seen just once. With respect to this clone: Its antigen remains unknown.

The source of this sequence is a man aged 30 to 45 in good health. The J gene is TRBJ2-7, the V gene TRBV7-8; D uncertain. The sequenced material came from memory CD4+ T cells sorted from blood. The subset is: CD45RA-negative fraction. CDR3 coding DNA: TGTGCCAGCAGCTCCACCGGCGGCTTTTCCTACGAGCAGTACTTC. Translating gives CASSSTGGFSYEQYF. The whole variable domain, filled in from reference TRBV7-8 and TRBJ2-7, reads GAGVSQSPRYKVAKRGQDVALRCDPISGHVSLFWYQQALGQGPEFLTYFQNEAQLDKSGLPSDRFFAERPEGSVSTLKIQRTQQEDSAVYLCASSSTGGFSYEQYFGPGTRLTVT.